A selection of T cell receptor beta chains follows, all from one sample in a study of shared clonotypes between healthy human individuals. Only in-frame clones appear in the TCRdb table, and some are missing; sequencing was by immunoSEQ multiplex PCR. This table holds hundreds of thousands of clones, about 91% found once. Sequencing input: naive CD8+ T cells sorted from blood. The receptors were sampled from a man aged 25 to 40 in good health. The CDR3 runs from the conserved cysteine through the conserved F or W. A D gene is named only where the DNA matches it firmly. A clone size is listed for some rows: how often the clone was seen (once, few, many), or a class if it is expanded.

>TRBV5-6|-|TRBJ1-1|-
TGTGCCAGCAGCTTGGATGACAGGGAAGCTTTCTTT
CASSLDDREAFF
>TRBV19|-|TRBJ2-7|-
TGTGCCAGTAGTGAGGGACTGGGAGTCTACGAGCAGTACTTC
CASSEGLGVYEQYF
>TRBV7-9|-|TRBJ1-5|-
TGTGCCAGCAGCTTATATCAGGGACGAGAACAGCCCCAGCATTTT
CASSLYQGREQPQHF
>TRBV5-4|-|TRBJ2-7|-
TGTGCCAGCAGCTTTGCCCCGACGGACGAGCAGTACTTC
CASSFAPTDEQYF
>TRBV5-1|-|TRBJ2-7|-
TGCGCCAGCAGCTTCTTAGCCGGGACGGAGAACCCCTACGAGCAGTACTTC
CASSFLAGTENPYEQYF
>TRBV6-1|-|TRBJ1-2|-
TGTGCCACCCTTTCTTCATCGGGCTACACCTTC
CATLSSSGYTF
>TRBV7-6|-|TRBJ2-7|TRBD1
TGTGCCAGCAGCTCCACGACAGGGTCTTACGAGCAGTACTTC
CASSSTTGSYEQYF
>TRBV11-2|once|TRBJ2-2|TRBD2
TGTGCCAGCAGCTTAGATATGGCTAGCGGGATCGGGGAGCTGTTTTTT
CASSLDMASGIGELFF
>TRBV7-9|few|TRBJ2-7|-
TGTGCCAGCAGCTTAGAGGCAGCATACGAGCAGTACTTC
CASSLEAAYEQYF
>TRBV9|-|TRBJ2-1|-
TGTGCCAGCAGCGTAGAGGGCCAGGGAACGGATGAGCAGTTCTTC
CASSVEGQGTDEQFF
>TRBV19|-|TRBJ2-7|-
TGTGCCAGTAGTAGTGGCTCCTACGAGCAGTACTTC
CASSSGSYEQYF
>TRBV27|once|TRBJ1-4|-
TGTGCCAGCATAGATAACGGCGCTAATGAAAAACTGTTTTTT
CASIDNGANEKLFF
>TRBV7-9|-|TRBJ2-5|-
TGTGCCAGCAGAAAAAGCGACCCTGGGAACCAGTACTTC
CASRKSDPGNQYF
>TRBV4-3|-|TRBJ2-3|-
TGCGCCAGCAGCATCGCCCCTTCAGGGTCTAGCACAGATACGCAGTATTTT
CASSIAPSGSSTDTQYF
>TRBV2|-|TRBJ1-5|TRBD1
TGTGCCAGCAGGGGCTTACGGGACAGGGTAGGTCAGCCCCAGCATTTT
CASRGLRDRVGQPQHF
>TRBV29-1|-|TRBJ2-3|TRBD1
TGCAGCGTTGACTTTATAAGACAGGGGACGCAGTATTTT
CSVDFIRQGTQYF
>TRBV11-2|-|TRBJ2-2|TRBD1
TGTGCCAGCAGCCCGGACAGGGGTGGGACCGGGGAGCTGTTTTTT
CASSPDRGGTGELFF
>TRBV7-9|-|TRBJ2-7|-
TGTGCCAGCAGCTTAGCCTCATCCGGGAGCCCCTACGAGCAGTACTTC
CASSLASSGSPYEQYF
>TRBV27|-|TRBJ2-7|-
TGTGCCAGCAGTCAATTAGCGCGGACCTCCTACGAGCAGTACTTC
CASSQLARTSYEQYF
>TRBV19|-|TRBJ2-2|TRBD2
TGTGCCAGTAGACCTCTAGCGGGAGGTGTCGGGGAGCTGTTTTTT
CASRPLAGGVGELFF
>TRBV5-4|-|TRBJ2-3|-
TGTGCCAGCAGCTCTTTAGCGGTTTTGACAGATACGCAGTATTTT
CASSSLAVLTDTQYF
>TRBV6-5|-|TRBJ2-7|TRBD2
TGTGCCAGCGGGTTGACTAGCGGGAGGTACGAGCAGTACTTC
CASGLTSGRYEQYF
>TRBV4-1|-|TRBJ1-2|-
TGCGCCAGCAGCCAATTCAGGCAGGGAGCTAACTATGGCTACACCTTC
CASSQFRQGANYGYTF
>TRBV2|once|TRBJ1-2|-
TGTGCCAACCAGTTAGGCTATGGCTACACCTTC
CANQLGYGYTF
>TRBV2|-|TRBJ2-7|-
TGTGCCAGCCGAACCGGGACGGACTCCTACGAGCAGTACTTC
CASRTGTDSYEQYF
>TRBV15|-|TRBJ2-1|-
TGTGCCACCAGCAGTTTCAACAATGAGCAGTTCTTC
CATSSFNNEQFF
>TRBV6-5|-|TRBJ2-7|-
TGTGCCAGCAGTTACGGACGGGGAGGAGCTTACGAGCAGTACTTC
CASSYGRGGAYEQYF
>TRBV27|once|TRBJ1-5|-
TGTGCCAGCAGGGCAAACCGACAGGCCCTATATAGCAATCAGCCCCAGCATTTT
CASRANRQALYSNQPQHF
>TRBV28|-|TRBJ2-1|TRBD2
TGTGCCAGCAGTTCACAGCGGGAGGCATACTACAATGAGCAGTTCTTC
CASSSQREAYYNEQFF
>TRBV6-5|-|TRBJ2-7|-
TGTGCCAGCAGTTACTCTGGCTACTCAGGGGTGCAGTACTTC
CASSYSGYSGVQYF
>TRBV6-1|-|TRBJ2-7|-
TGTGCCAGCAGTGAGATCTACGAGCAGTACTTC
CASSEIYEQYF
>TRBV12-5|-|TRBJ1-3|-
TGTGCTAGTGGTTTGGCTGGAAACACCATATATTTT
CASGLAGNTIYF
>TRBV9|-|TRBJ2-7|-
TGTGCCAGCAGCGCCCTGGAGGGGGCCTCCTACGAGCAGTACTTC
CASSALEGASYEQYF
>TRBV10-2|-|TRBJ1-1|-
TGCGCCAGCAGTCTCGACAGGAACACTGAAGCTTTCTTT
CASSLDRNTEAFF
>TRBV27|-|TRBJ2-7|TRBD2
TGTGCCAGCAGTTTATCGCGGGGGACGAAAGAGCAGTACTTC
CASSLSRGTKEQYF
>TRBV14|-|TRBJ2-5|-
TGTGCCAGCAGCCAGTCACCAAATTGGGAGACCCAGTACTTC
CASSQSPNWETQYF
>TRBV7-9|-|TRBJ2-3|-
TGTGCCAGCAGCCCTACTGGGGGGGATACGCAGTATTTT
CASSPTGGDTQYF
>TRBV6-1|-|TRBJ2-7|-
TGTGCCAGCAGTGTGGAGAGGGCCACCTCCTACGAGCAGTACTTC
CASSVERATSYEQYF
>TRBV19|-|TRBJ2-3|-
TGTGCCAGTAATCTTGGTAGCTCAGATACGCAGTATTTT
CASNLGSSDTQYF
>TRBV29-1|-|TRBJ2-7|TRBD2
TGCAGCGTTGTGCCCCGGACTAGCGACGAGCAGTACTTC
CSVVPRTSDEQYF
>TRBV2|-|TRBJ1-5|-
TGTGCCAGCAGTGTGGAGGATGGAAGCAATCAGCCCCAGCATTTT
CASSVEDGSNQPQHF
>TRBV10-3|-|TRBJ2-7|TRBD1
TGTGCCATCAGTGAGTCTCAGGGGGTGGACTACGAGCAGTACTTC
CAISESQGVDYEQYF
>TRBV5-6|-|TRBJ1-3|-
TGTGCCAGCAGCTTGGGGAGTGGGGCCGCTGGAAACACCATATATTTT
CASSLGSGAAGNTIYF
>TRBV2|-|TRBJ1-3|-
TGTGCCAGCAGTGGGCCGAACTCTGGAAACACCATATATTTT
CASSGPNSGNTIYF
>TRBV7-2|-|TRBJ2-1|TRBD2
TGTGCCAGCAGCTTGACTAGCGGGAGAATGAATGAGCAGTTCTTC
CASSLTSGRMNEQFF
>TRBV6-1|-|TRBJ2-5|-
TGTGCCAGCAGTGAAATAGACAGAAGCCAAGAGACCCAGTACTTC
CASSEIDRSQETQYF
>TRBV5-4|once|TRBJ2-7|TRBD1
TGTGCCAGCAGCTCTGAACAGGGGGCATGGGAGCAGTACTTC
CASSSEQGAWEQYF
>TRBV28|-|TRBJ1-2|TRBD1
TGTGCCAGCAGTTTGGACAGGGGGAACTATGGCTACACCTTC
CASSLDRGNYGYTF
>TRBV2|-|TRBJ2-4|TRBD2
TGTGCCAGCAGTGTTGGCGGGAGGGCCGAAAACATTCAGTACTTC
CASSVGGRAENIQYF
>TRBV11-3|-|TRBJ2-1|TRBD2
TGTGCCAGCAGCTCAACAGCTAGCGGGACTAATGAGCAGTTCTTC
CASSSTASGTNEQFF